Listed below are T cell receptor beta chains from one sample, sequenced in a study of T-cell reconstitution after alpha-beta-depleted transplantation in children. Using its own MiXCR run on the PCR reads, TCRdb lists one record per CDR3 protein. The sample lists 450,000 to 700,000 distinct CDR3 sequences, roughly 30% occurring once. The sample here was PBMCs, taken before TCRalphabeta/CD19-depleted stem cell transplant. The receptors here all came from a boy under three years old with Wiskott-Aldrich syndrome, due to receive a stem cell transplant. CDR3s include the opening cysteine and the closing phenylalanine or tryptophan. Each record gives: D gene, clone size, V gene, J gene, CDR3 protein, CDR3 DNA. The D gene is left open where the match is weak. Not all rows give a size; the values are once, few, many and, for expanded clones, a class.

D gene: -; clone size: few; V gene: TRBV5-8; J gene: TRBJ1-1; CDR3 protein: CASSLSLAQAFF; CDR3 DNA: TGTGCCAGCAGCCTCAGTTTGGCGCAAGCTTTCTTT
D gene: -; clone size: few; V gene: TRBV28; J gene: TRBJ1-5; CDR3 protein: CASSRRISNQPQHF; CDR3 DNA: TGTGCCAGCAGCCGCCGGATTAGCAATCAGCCCCAGCATTTT
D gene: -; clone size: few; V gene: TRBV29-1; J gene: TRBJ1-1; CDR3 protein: CSVDKGRNTEAFF; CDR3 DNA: TGCAGCGTTGATAAGGGAAGGAACACTGAAGCTTTCTTT
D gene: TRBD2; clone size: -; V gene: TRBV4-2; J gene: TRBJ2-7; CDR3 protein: CASSPSRERGSYEQYF; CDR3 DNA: TGTGCCAGCAGCCCCTCTAGGGAGCGGGGCTCCTACGAGCAGTACTTC
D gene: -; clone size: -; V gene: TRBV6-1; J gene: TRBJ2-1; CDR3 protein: CASSAMGTYNEQFF; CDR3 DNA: TGTGCCAGCAGTGCCATGGGGACCTACAATGAGCAGTTCTTC
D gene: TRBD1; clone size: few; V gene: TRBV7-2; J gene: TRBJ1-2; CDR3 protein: CASIGQGQETNYGYTF; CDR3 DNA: TGTGCCAGCATCGGACAGGGCCAAGAGACTAACTATGGCTACACCTTC
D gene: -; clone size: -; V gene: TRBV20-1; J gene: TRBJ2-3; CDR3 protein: CSARDSRVTDTQYF; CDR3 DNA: TGCAGTGCTAGAGACAGTCGGGTAACAGATACGCAGTATTTT
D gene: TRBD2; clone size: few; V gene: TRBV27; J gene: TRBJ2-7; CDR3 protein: CASSLSGLAVHEQYF; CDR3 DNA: TGTGCCAGCAGTTTAAGCGGACTAGCAGTCCACGAGCAGTACTTC
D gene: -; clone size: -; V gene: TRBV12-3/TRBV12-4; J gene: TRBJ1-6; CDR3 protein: CASARVLVSPLHF; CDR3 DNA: TGTGCCAGTGCCCGGGTTTTAGTTTCACCCCTCCACTTT
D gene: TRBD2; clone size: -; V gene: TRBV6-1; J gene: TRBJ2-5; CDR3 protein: CASRGTSGYQETQYF; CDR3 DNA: TGTGCCAGCAGGGGGACTAGCGGGTACCAAGAGACCCAGTACTTC
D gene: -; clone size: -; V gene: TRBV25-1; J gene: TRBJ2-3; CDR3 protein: CASSDSGTHITDTQYF; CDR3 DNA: TGTGCCAGCAGTGATTCCGGGACTCACATCACAGATACGCAGTATTTT
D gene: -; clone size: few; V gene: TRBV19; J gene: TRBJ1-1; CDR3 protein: CASSIVHTNTEAFF; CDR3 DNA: TGTGCCAGTAGTATAGTTCATACGAACACTGAAGCTTTCTTT
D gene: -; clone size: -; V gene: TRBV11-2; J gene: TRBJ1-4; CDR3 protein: CASSFWGYNEKLFF; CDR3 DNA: TGTGCCAGCAGCTTTTGGGGTTATAATGAAAAACTGTTTTTT
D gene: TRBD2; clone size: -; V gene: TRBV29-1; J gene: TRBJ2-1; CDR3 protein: CSVEASGLYNEQFF; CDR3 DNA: TGCAGCGTTGAGGCTAGCGGACTCTACAATGAGCAGTTCTTC
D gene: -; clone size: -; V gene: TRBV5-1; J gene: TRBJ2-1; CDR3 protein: CASSLADAWKKFF; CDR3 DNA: TGCGCCAGCAGCTTGGCCGACGCTTGGAAAAAGTTCTTC
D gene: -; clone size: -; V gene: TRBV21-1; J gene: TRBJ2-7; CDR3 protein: CASSKNRLLYYEQYF; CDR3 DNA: TGTGCCAGCAGCAAAAACCGATTACTATATTACGAGCAGTACTTC
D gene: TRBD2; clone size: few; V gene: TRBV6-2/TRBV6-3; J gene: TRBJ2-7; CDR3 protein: CASSYSTSGFREQYF; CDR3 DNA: TGTGCCAGCAGTTACTCTACTAGCGGGTTTCGCGAGCAGTACTTC
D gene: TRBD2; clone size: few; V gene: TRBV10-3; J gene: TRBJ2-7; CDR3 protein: CAISASGSSYEQYF; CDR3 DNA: TGTGCCATCTCAGCTAGCGGGAGCTCCTACGAGCAGTACTTC
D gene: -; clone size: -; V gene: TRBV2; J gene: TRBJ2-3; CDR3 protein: CASTSKSTDTQYF; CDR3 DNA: TGTGCCAGCACGAGCAAGTCCACAGATACGCAGTATTTT
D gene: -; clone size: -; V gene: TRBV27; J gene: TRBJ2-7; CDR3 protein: CASSFGRTVAYEQYF; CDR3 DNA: TGTGCCAGCAGTTTTGGCCGGACAGTTGCCTACGAGCAGTACTTC
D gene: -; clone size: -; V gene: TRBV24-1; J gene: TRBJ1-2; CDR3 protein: CATSDSGDRGYGYTF; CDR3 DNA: TGTGCCACCAGTGATAGCGGCGATCGTGGCTATGGCTACACCTTC
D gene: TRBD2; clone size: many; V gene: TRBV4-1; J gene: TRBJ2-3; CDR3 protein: CASSRLAGEGDTQYF; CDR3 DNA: TGCGCCAGCAGCCGACTAGCGGGAGAGGGAGATACGCAGTATTTT
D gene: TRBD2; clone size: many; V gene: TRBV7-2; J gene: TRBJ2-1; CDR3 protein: CASSPRLAGYNEQFF; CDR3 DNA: TGTGCCAGCAGCCCCAGACTAGCGGGTTACAATGAGCAGTTCTTC
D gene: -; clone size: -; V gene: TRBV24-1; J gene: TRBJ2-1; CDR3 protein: CATSVNNEQFF; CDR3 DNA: TGTGCCACCAGTGTCAACAATGAGCAGTTCTTC
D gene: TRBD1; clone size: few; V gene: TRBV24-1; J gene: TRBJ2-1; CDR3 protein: CATSGIQGADYNEQFF; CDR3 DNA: TGTGCCACCAGTGGCATACAGGGGGCAGACTACAATGAGCAGTTCTTC